The source of this TCR beta chain is a study of blood T cells in healthy people across ages. Regarding the study as a whole: Unknown donor CMV status possibly confounded expanded clonotype changes. When one million T cells were used, diversity estimates were thought to be underestimates.

This clonotype was recorded only once. As yet, its antigen is unknown. After removal of 4 bases from V and 0 bases from J, the junction contained 8 bases not matched to a gene. The CDR3 contains 16 residues. Germline CDR1 SGHKS, CDR2 YYEKEE (reference sequence). Every participating donor contributed approximately 9.5 milliliters of peripheral blood through a draw. Per sample, a minimum of 7 million PBMCs were isolated. Together with a sample-barcoded 5' primer, a J-beta primer mix was included in a second PCR lasting about 6 to 11 cycles. One entry per CDR3 protein, called by TCRdb with MiXCR from the 5' RACE reads. The sample lists around 800,000 distinct CDR3 sequences, 35% to 50% occurring once.

The sequence derives from an elderly man in good health. The sequencing sample was made of blood. J is TRBJ1-1 and V is TRBV5-5; TRBD1 matches 8 bases. The DNA for the CDR3 is TGTGCCAGCAGCCAACGACAGGGGACCTTGAACACTGAAGCTTTCTTT. Protein sequence: CASSQRQGTLNTEAFF.